Listed below are T cell receptor beta chains from one sample, sequenced in a study of blood T cells in healthy people across ages. From the 5' RACE reads, TCRdb called clonotypes with MiXCR, one entry per CDR3 protein. This sample has over 1,500,000 distinct CDR3 sequences, with about two fifths found just once. The sample consisted of blood. These receptors all come from a human donor in good health. Both conserved end residues are part of each CDR3.

J gene: TRBJ1-6
V gene: TRBV15
CDR3 protein: CATSRVRSPLHF

J gene: TRBJ2-7
V gene: TRBV20-1
CDR3 protein: CSASTGFAYEQYF

J gene: TRBJ2-7
V gene: TRBV27
CDR3 protein: CASSLVGGATYEQYF

J gene: TRBJ2-7
V gene: TRBV7-9
CDR3 protein: CASTSGYLGGEQYF

J gene: TRBJ1-2
V gene: TRBV7-9
CDR3 protein: CASSPSFFEGGYTF

J gene: TRBJ2-5
V gene: TRBV7-2
CDR3 protein: CASSLLGNEETQYF

J gene: TRBJ1-4
V gene: TRBV6-2/TRBV6-3
CDR3 protein: CASKPGNTEDGEKLFF

J gene: TRBJ1-5
V gene: TRBV29-1
CDR3 protein: CSVEVGGGGQPQHF

J gene: TRBJ2-5
V gene: TRBV11-3
CDR3 protein: CASKSGLDQETQYF

J gene: TRBJ2-1
V gene: TRBV12-5
CDR3 protein: CASGLEYRGASSYNEQFF

J gene: TRBJ2-1
V gene: TRBV10-3
CDR3 protein: CAITTSGGAGEQFF

J gene: TRBJ1-1
V gene: TRBV29-1
CDR3 protein: CSVVGQGAGTKAFF

J gene: TRBJ2-2
V gene: TRBV20-1
CDR3 protein: CSATSGGSSAGELFF

J gene: TRBJ2-5
V gene: TRBV7-2
CDR3 protein: CASSLSGSLGQETQYF

J gene: TRBJ2-1
V gene: TRBV7-2
CDR3 protein: CASSLTFAGGPSSYSEQFF

J gene: TRBJ2-1
V gene: TRBV12-3/TRBV12-4
CDR3 protein: CASSPYVEGEQFF

J gene: TRBJ2-5
V gene: TRBV6-1
CDR3 protein: CASSDPGQGAETQYF

J gene: TRBJ2-3
V gene: TRBV12-3/TRBV12-4
CDR3 protein: CASAGQSTDTQYF

J gene: TRBJ1-2
V gene: TRBV12-3/TRBV12-4
CDR3 protein: CASSLGSGLGYTF

J gene: TRBJ2-7
V gene: TRBV7-9
CDR3 protein: CASSQGLGAYEQYF

J gene: TRBJ1-1
V gene: TRBV11-3
CDR3 protein: CASSFNRAHTEAFF

J gene: TRBJ2-7
V gene: TRBV28
CDR3 protein: CACRVPGGDEQYF

J gene: -
V gene: TRBV20-1
CDR3 protein: CSVTPGQEEETQYF

J gene: TRBJ2-5
V gene: TRBV7-2
CDR3 protein: CASSTNGGVKETQYF

J gene: TRBJ1-2
V gene: TRBV5-6
CDR3 protein: CASSFDYGYTF

J gene: TRBJ2-2
V gene: TRBV28
CDR3 protein: CASSLSGPGDTGELFF

J gene: TRBJ2-6
V gene: TRBV12-3/TRBV12-4
CDR3 protein: CASSSPGQVSGANVLTF

J gene: TRBJ2-7
V gene: TRBV6-6
CDR3 protein: CASSYYDKREQYF

J gene: TRBJ1-5
V gene: TRBV29-1
CDR3 protein: CSVSDGPDSNQPQHF

J gene: TRBJ1-4
V gene: TRBV30
CDR3 protein: CAWTNKLNDEKLFF

J gene: TRBJ2-7
V gene: TRBV7-2
CDR3 protein: CASSFPGLAGGYF

J gene: TRBJ1-5
V gene: TRBV7-2
CDR3 protein: CAGSLNGQPQHF